The clone carrying this T cell receptor beta chain occurred once. Its antigen is unidentified. This entry belongs to a study of CD8+CD57+ T cells in acquired aplastic anemia. Study context: Across the sorted CD4+ and CD8+ cells, DNA amounts averaged approximately 3.1 ug. Study findings and constraints: Some 29 CD8+ CDR3 sequences were shared between patients and controls.

Profiles of TCR beta VDJ and CDR3 were generated from a genomic DNA template. TCRdb itself ran the reads through MiXCR, one entry per CDR3 protein. This repertoire shows about 270,000 distinct CDR3 sequences, 65% to 90% found once; its top ten account for approximately 42%. CDR3 length: 14 residues. Between the trimmed V and J ends, which lost 1 base and 2 bases, there was a span of 9 bases. Germline lookup yields CDR1 SGHKS and CDR2 YYEKEE (reference sequence). CD8+CD57+ cell expansion had been shown by flow cytometry in patients chosen for sequencing. Patient blood was sampled before any therapy had been received.

The origin of this receptor is a human donor with aplastic anemia. The sequenced material came from sorted CD4+, CD8+, or CD8+CD57+ T cells (not recorded which) from PBMCs. The chain recombines TRBV5-5 with TRBJ2-5; unclear D gene. The CDR3 protein is CASSLLDPQETQYF. CDR3 DNA sequence: TGTGCCAGCAGCTTGTTAGACCCGCAAGAGACCCAGTACTTC.